The 13 T cell receptor beta chains presented below share a single source sample, sequenced in a study of regulatory T cells in long-lasting Graves disease. Arm-PCR with iRepertoire HTBI primers amplified the CDR3 regions for these TCR beta libraries. TCRdb itself ran the multiplex PCR reads through MiXCR, one entry per CDR3 protein. The repertoire holds hundreds of thousands of distinct CDR3 sequences, with 20% to 25% as singletons. Sample time point: persistent/refractory GD, antithyroid drugs over 5 years with positive TRAb. From RNA extracted from PBMCs, the TCR library was made. This specimen consisted of peripheral blood mononuclear cells (PBMCs), obtained when the disease was refractory, from a patient treated with antithyroid drugs. All receptors derive from a female donor with Graves disease.

This clonotype was picked up a small number of times. This chain joins TRBV7-9 and TRBJ2-7; tentatively, D is TRBD2 (6 bases). CDR1 is SEHNR and CDR2 is FQNEAQ in the germline V gene (reference sequence). This CDR3 spans 15 amino acids. V was trimmed by 4 bases and J by 7 bases, leaving 20 bases between them. Written as DNA, the CDR3 is TGTGCCAGCAGCTCCACCTTGGGACTGTATCAGGAGCAGTACTTC. Translation: CASSSTLGLYQEQYF. Drawing the rest from reference TRBV7-9 and TRBJ2-7, the complete variable domain is DTGVSQNPRHKITKRGQNVTFRCDPISEHNRLYWYRQTLGQGPEFLTYFQNEAQLEKSRLLSDRFSAERPKGSFSTLEIQRTEQGDSAMYLCASSSTLGLYQEQYFGPGTRLTVT.

V gene TRBV6-2 or TRBV6-3 combines with J gene TRBJ2-1, with 7 bases matching TRBD2. The CDR3 has 14 amino acids. CDR1 is MNHEY, CDR2 SVGEGT, per germline. V dropped 8 bases and J dropped 6; count of bases not matched to a gene: 10. CDR3 DNA sequence: TGTGCCAGCGAAGAGGAGGCGGGAGTCAATGAGCAGTTCTTC. Protein sequence: CASEEEAGVNEQFF.

CDR3 sequence: CASSYGVYAANTEAFF. CDR3 DNA: TGTGCCAGCAGTTACGGGGTATACGCAGCGAACACTGAAGCTTTCTTT. The rearrangement links TRBV6-5 to TRBJ1-1; D remains ambiguous. This CDR3 comprises 16 residues. V lost 2 bases to trimming and J lost 1 base, with 14 bases between them. The germline V gene has CDR1 MNHEY and CDR2 SVGAGI.

This rearrangement joins TRBV20-1 to TRBJ1-6; 9 bases are a match to TRBD1. The CDR3 totals 15 residues. Per germline, CDR1 DFQATT and CDR2 SNEGSKA (reference sequence). With V trimmed by 2 bases and J by 7 bases, 6 bases remained unmatched. CDR3 sequence (DNA): TGCAGTGCTAGACACAGGGACAGGGAGAATTCACCCCTCCACTTT. Amino acid sequence: CSARHRDRENSPLHF.

The chain couples TRBV5-1 to TRBJ1-1, with D possibly TRBD1 on 5 matching bases. The germline V gene encodes CDR1 SGHRS and CDR2 YFSETQ. Trimming cost V 2 bases and J 1 base, with 9 bases left between them. The CDR3 consists of 14 residues. CDR3 amino acids: CASSLGRANTEAFF. CDR3 DNA sequence: TGCGCCAGCAGCTTAGGCAGGGCGAACACTGAAGCTTTCTTT.

The chain couples TRBV4-3 to TRBJ2-6; possibly TRBD1 for D (6 bases). Per the germline V gene, CDR1 is LGHNA and CDR2 is YSLEER. This CDR3 is built from 16 residues. V was trimmed by 4 bases and J by 0 bases, leaving 10 bases between them. The CDR3 coding sequence is TGCGCCAGCAGCCCAGGGGTGGGCTCTGGGGCCAACGTCCTGACTTTC. Its translation: CASSPGVGSGANVLTF.

Many counts were recorded for this clonotype. The junction shows a germline mismatch at one end, possibly a read error. The gene calls are TRBV7-9 and TRBJ2-7; the match to TRBD1 covers 9 bases. This CDR3 is built from 12 residues. Germline CDR1 and CDR2: SEHNR and FQNEAQ (reference sequence). The CDR3 here is CASSATGTGNFF. In nucleotides, the CDR3 is TGTGCCAGCAGCGCTACCGGGACAGGGAATTTCTTC.

There are many counts of this clonotype. The V gene is TRBV28, the J gene TRBJ1-2; maybe TRBD1 (6 bases). V lost 8 bases and J 4 bases, leaving 14 bases between the germline ends. The length of the CDR3 is 13 residues. The germline V gene has CDR1 MDHEN and CDR2 SYDVKM. In nucleotides, the CDR3 is TGTGCCAGCGACAGGCTGGGGAGCTATGGCTACACCTTC. Translating gives CASDRLGSYGYTF.

As regards this clonotype: Sequence at one end of the junction differs from germline and may be a read error. The J gene is TRBJ1-2, the V gene TRBV15, with 7 bases aligning to TRBD1. The germline V gene has CDR1 LNHNV and CDR2 YYDKDF (reference sequence). The CDR3 runs to 16 residues. The CDR3 DNA reads TGTGCCACCAACAGAGATTTCGGGAGGGGGCCAAATGGCTACACCTTC. Amino acids: CATNRDFGRGPNGYTF.

This clonotype occurred many times. The rearrangement links TRBV28 to TRBJ2-5; 7 bases are a match to TRBD2. From germline, CDR1 is MDHEN and CDR2 SYDVKM. With 3 bases clipped from V and 7 bases from J, the junction kept 8 bases outside the gene matches. CDR3 size: 14 residues. The CDR3 region is CASSLSSGIGTQYF. The CDR3 bases are TGTGCCAGCAGTTTGTCTAGCGGTATAGGGACCCAGTACTTC.

In this sample, this clonotype turned up a few times. The genes are TRBV9 and TRBJ2-5; 7 bases agree with TRBD1. The V segment lost 5 bases and the J segment 2 bases; nucleotides outside the gene matches: 12. CDR1 is SGDLS and CDR2 is YYNGEE in the germline V gene. The CDR3 is 16 residues long. The CDR3, as DNA: TGTGCCAGCAGACCCGAAAAGGCGACAGGGCAAGAGACCCAGTACTTC. This encodes CASRPEKATGQETQYF.

The V and J genes are TRBV5-6 and TRBJ2-5; TRBD2 matches at 13 bases. Trimming removed 4 bases from V and 5 bases from J; junction bases left unmatched: 8. The CDR3 has 16 residues. Per germline, CDR1 SGHDT and CDR2 YYEEEE. The CDR3 region is CASSATSGGAFETQYF. The DNA of the CDR3 is TGTGCCAGCAGCGCAACTAGCGGGGGGGCATTTGAGACCCAGTACTTC.

The table lists this clonotype with a few counts. V and J are TRBV9 and TRBJ2-5; 10 bases map to TRBD1. The germline CDR1 and CDR2 sequences are SGDLS and YYNGEE. This CDR3 comprises 15 residues. V was clipped by 0 bases and J by 5 bases; unmatched bases: 4. The CDR3 DNA follows: TGTGCCAGCAGCGTAGGACAGGGGGCGCGGGAGACCCAGTACTTC. This codes for CASSVGQGARETQYF.